This passage covers 8 T cell receptor beta chains from one sample sequenced in a study of response to subunit inactivated influenza vaccine. TCRdb reprocessed the RT-PCR reads with MiXCR, giving one entry per CDR3 protein. The sample has 800,000 to 1,000,000 distinct CDR3 sequences; around 21% are singletons. Here the sequenced sample was PBMCs from blood, taken roughly 5 days after vaccination. The receptors were sampled from a man aged 50 to 60 who received an inactivated influenza vaccine.

This clonotype was seen more than once but under ten times. The CDR3 DNA is TGTGCCAGCAGCCCCCCGAGAAGCCGGGGCTACACCTTC. It yields the protein CASSPPRSRGYTF. This chain links TRBV12-3 or TRBV12-4 with TRBJ1-2; D ambiguous. The CDR3 sequence is 13 residues long. Trimming took 6 bases from V and 8 from J, leaving 16 bases between them.

The rearrangement links TRBV28 to TRBJ2-5; the match to TRBD2 covers 8 bases. Germline trimming cut 3 bases from V and 1 base from J; bases unmatched to any gene: 7. Germline-derived CDR1 and CDR2 are MDHEN and SYDVKM. The CDR3 extends over 16 amino acids. This chain's CDR3 is CASSFGTAGVQETQYF. The CDR3 DNA is TGTGCCAGCAGTTTCGGTACAGCGGGGGTCCAAGAGACCCAGTACTTC. The variable domain in full, with the rest retrieved from reference TRBV28 and TRBJ2-5, is DVKVTQSSRYLVKRTGEKVFLECVQDMDHENMFWYRQDPGLGLRLIYFSYDVKMKEKGDIPEGYSVSREKKERFSLILESASTNQTSMYLCASSFGTAGVQETQYFGPGTRLLVL.

The sample holds a few counts of this clonotype. This chain links TRBV2 with TRBJ1-2, with D possibly matching TRBD1 (5 bases). V was trimmed by 7 bases and J by 3 bases, leaving 9 bases between them. The CDR3 is 12 amino acids. Per germline, CDR1 SNHLY and CDR2 FYNNEI. DNA of the CDR3: TGTGCCAGCAAGCAGGGTGACTATGGCTACACCTTC. It yields the protein CASKQGDYGYTF. The whole variable domain, remainder taken from reference TRBV2 and TRBJ1-2, is EPEVTQTPSHQVTQMGQEVILRCVPISNHLYFYWYRQILGQKVEFLVSFYNNEISEKSEIFDDQFSVERPDGSNFTLKIRSTKLEDSAMYFCASKQGDYGYTFGSGTRLTVV.

This clonotype was counted only a few times. The chain joins TRBV20-1 to TRBJ1-2; D remains ambiguous. The CDR3 runs 14 residues. CDR1 and CDR2 (germline): DFQATT, SNEGSKA (reference sequence). Trimming took 1 base from V and 8 from J, leaving 17 bases between them. In DNA form, the CDR3 reads TGCAGTGCTAGAGCCCTTCGAGGAATCCAGGGCTACACCTTC. Translation: CSARALRGIQGYTF.

This clonotype was observed many times. The chain couples TRBV15 to TRBJ2-3, with D perhaps TRBD2 (7 bases). CDR1 is LNHNV, CDR2 YYDKDF, per germline (reference sequence). The CDR3 spans 17 residues. The V end lost 1 base, the J end lost 1 base, and 15 bases lay between the germline ends. The CDR3 is CATSRATGRDGTDTQYF. The CDR3 DNA sequence: TGTGCCACCAGCAGAGCTACAGGGAGGGACGGCACAGATACGCAGTATTTT.

As concerns this clonotype: A much larger clone differs by one base, so this may be a read error. The chain carries TRBV27 and TRBJ2-7; 9 nucleotides agree with TRBD1. From germline, CDR1 is MNHEY and CDR2 SMNVEV (reference sequence). The CDR3 spans 15 residues. Trimming removed 1 base from V and 3 bases from J; junction bases left unmatched: 4. The CDR3 loop is CASSLFGTGIYEQYF. CDR3 nucleotides: TGTGCCAGCAGTTTATTCGGGACAGGGATCTACGAGCAGTACTTC.

There are many counts of this clonotype. The chain has TRBV5-5 and TRBJ1-6; D possibly corresponds to TRBD1 (6 bases). This CDR3 spans 15 amino acids. Germline V gives CDR1 SGHKS, CDR2 YYEKEE (reference sequence). The V gene lost 3 bases and the J gene lost 6 bases, with 13 bases spanning the gap. For the CDR3, the DNA is TGTGCCAGCAGCTCGACAGGTACCGGTAATTCACCCCTCCACTTT. As protein: CASSSTGTGNSPLHF.

The rearrangement uses TRBV12-3 or TRBV12-4 and TRBJ2-1; TRBD2 matches at 12 bases. V shed 5 bases and J 5 bases; nucleotides not matched to a gene: 4. The CDR3 consists of 15 residues. DNA of the CDR3: TGTGCCAGCAGTCAGCTAGCGGGAGGGCACAATGAGCAGTTCTTC. Its protein product is CASSQLAGGHNEQFF.